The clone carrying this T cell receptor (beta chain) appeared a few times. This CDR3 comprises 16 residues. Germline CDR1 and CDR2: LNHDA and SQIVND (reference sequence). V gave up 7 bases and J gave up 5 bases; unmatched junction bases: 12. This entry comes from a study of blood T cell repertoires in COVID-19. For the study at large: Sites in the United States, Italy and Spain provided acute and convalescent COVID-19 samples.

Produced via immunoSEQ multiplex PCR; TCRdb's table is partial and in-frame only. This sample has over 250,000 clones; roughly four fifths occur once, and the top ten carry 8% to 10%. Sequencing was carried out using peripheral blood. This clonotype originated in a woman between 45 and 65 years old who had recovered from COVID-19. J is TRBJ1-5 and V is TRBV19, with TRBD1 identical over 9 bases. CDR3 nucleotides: TGTGCCAGTAACCCGGTCGGGACAGGGAAGCATCAGCCCCAGCATTTT. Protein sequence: CASNPVGTGKHQPQHF.